This is a list of T cell receptor beta chains from one sample in a study of early T cells in non-severe SARS-CoV-2 infection. In TCRdb, the 5' RACE reads were re-called with MiXCR into one record per CDR3 protein. Of under 55,000 distinct CDR3 sequences in the sample, approximately 10% are singletons; the top ten hold 20% to 25%. Sequencing was performed on whole blood. The receptors shown here come from an adult who was a healthcare worker with PCR-confirmed SARS-CoV-2 infection or an uninfected control (not recorded which). Both conserved end residues are part of each CDR3. The D gene is left open where the match is weak. The size entry is marked missing in some rows and otherwise reads once, few, many or a size class.

abundance	j_gene	d_gene	v_gene	CDR3aa	CDR3nt
NA	TRBJ2-1	TRBD2	TRBV7-9	CASSPGLAGLNEQFF	TGTGCCAGCAGCCCGGGACTAGCGGGACTCAATGAGCAGTTCTTC
NA	TRBJ1-4	TRBD1	TRBV20-1	CSARGTGFGEKLFF	TGCAGTGCTAGGGGGACAGGGTTTGGTGAAAAACTGTTTTTT
many	TRBJ1-4	NA	TRBV29-1	CSVQITGQGMGANEKLFF	TGCAGCGTCCAAATTACCGGGCAAGGAATGGGGGCTAATGAAAAACTGTTTTTT
NA	TRBJ2-7	TRBD1	TRBV12-3/TRBV12-4	CASSKTGDSYEQYF	TGTGCCAGCAGTAAGACAGGGGACTCCTACGAGCAGTACTTC
many	TRBJ2-1	NA	TRBV7-9	CASSLAGLRNEQFF	TGTGCCAGCAGCTTAGCGGGACTCCGCAATGAGCAGTTCTTC
few	TRBJ1-6	NA	TRBV6-5	CASSYSSGMTQGSLHF	TGTGCCAGCAGTTACTCGTCAGGAATGACCCAGGGGTCCCTCCACTTT
NA	TRBJ1-1	NA	TRBV7-6	CASSLLVYTEAFF	TGTGCCAGCAGCTTATTGGTCTACACTGAAGCTTTCTTT
many	TRBJ1-2	NA	TRBV6-4	CASSLDGNYGYTF	TGTGCCAGCAGCCTAGACGGGAACTATGGCTACACCTTC
NA	TRBJ2-7	NA	TRBV11-2	CASSARAPLSYEQYF	TGTGCCAGCAGCGCCCGGGCGCCCCTCTCCTACGAGCAGTACTTC
many	TRBJ1-2	NA	TRBV20-1	CSARPERGAYGYTF	TGCAGTGCTAGACCCGAAAGGGGCGCGTATGGCTACACCTTC
many	TRBJ1-6	TRBD1	TRBV14	CASSSQGAGNSPLHF	TGTGCCAGCAGCTCCCAGGGGGCGGGTAATTCACCCCTCCACTTT
few	TRBJ1-2	NA	TRBV30	CAWMGAGGYGYTF	TGTGCCTGGATGGGAGCCGGCGGCTATGGCTACACCTTC
many	TRBJ2-7	NA	TRBV12-3/TRBV12-4	CASGPGLGSYEQYF	TGTGCCAGTGGACCGGGACTGGGCTCCTACGAGCAGTACTTC
few	TRBJ2-1	TRBD2	TRBV20-1	CSAKAGNYNEQFF	TGCAGTGCTAAAGCGGGAAACTACAATGAGCAGTTCTTC
few	TRBJ2-3	NA	TRBV20-1	CSARQTITDTQYF	TGCAGTGCTCGGCAGACAATCACAGATACGCAGTATTTT
many	TRBJ2-7	TRBD1	TRBV28	CASTWTGAYEQYF	TGTGCCAGCACCTGGACAGGGGCATACGAGCAGTACTTC
many	TRBJ1-3	TRBD1	TRBV5-1	CASSLGTGPGNTIYF	TGCGCCAGCAGCTTGGGGACAGGGCCCGGAAACACCATATATTTT
NA	TRBJ2-3	NA	TRBV10-3	CAISEWGSGGTDTQYF	TGTGCCATCAGTGAGTGGGGTAGCGGAGGCACAGATACGCAGTATTTT
NA	TRBJ2-1	TRBD2	TRBV20-1	CSAVGTSSYNEQFF	TGCAGTGCTGTCGGGACTAGCTCCTACAATGAGCAGTTCTTC
many	TRBJ1-2	NA	TRBV6-5	CASSYRAGYGYTF	TGTGCCAGCAGTTACAGAGCAGGCTATGGCTACACCTTC
NA	TRBJ1-5	NA	TRBV20-1	CSATGGGNQPQHF	TGCAGTGCTACGGGGGGTGGCAATCAGCCCCAGCATTTT
NA	TRBJ2-5	NA	TRBV6-2/TRBV6-3	CASSYDPRGTVQETQYF	TGTGCCAGCAGTTACGACCCCCGGGGGACAGTCCAAGAGACCCAGTACTTC
many	TRBJ1-1	NA	TRBV29-1	CSVEGGGRTEAFF	TGCAGCGTTGAAGGCGGGGGCCGCACTGAAGCTTTCTTT
many	TRBJ2-3	NA	TRBV7-9	CASSLASYGSLTDTQYF	TGTGCCAGCAGCTTAGCGAGTTATGGTTCCCTCACAGATACGCAGTATTTT